This TCR beta chain originates from a study of identical twins. One entry per CDR3 protein, called by TCRdb with MiXCR from the 5' RACE reads. The sample shows about 200,000 distinct CDR3 sequences, 6% to 9% of them seen only once. This clonotype was counted only a few times. There are 17 residues in the CDR3. These data were also reused for a study on yellow fever vaccine responses in identical twins.

This rearrangement joins TRBV21-1 to TRBJ2-7; no check of the table's D call, TRBD1, against the DNA was made. TRBV21-1 is classified as a pseudogene. Material for sequencing was memory (CD45RO+) T cells sorted from blood. The clonotype was recovered from a woman aged 18 to 35 in good health. CDR3 sequence reads: CASSKIITGTGWCEQYF. The CDR3 region has the DNA TGTGCCAGCAGCAAAATAATAACCGGGACAGGGTGGTGCGAGCAGTACTTC.